A single sample gave rise to the 9 T cell receptor beta chains below, sequenced in a study of blood T cell repertoires in COVID-19. Clones were read by immunoSEQ multiplex PCR, and TCRdb kept only the in-frame ones, dropping some. The table records 270,000 or so clones, almost 90% of them present only once. The sample was peripheral blood. The receptors derive from an older woman with COVID-19, enrolled during active disease.

With respect to this clone: The sample carries other DNA sequences with the same CDR3. V and J are TRBV2 and TRBJ2-7; the match to TRBD1 covers 9 bases. There are 14 residues in the CDR3. In germline, CDR1 is SNHLY, CDR2 FYNNEI. V was clipped by 6 bases and J by 1 base; unmatched bases: 4. The CDR3 DNA sequence: TGTGCCAGCAGAGACGGGACAGGGTCCTACGAGCAGTACTTC. It codes for CASRDGTGSYEQYF. Full variable domain (rest looked up from reference TRBV2 and TRBJ2-7): EPEVTQTPSHQVTQMGQEVILRCVPISNHLYFYWYRQILGQKVEFLVSFYNNEISEKSEIFDDQFSVERPDGSNFTLKIRSTKLEDSAMYFCASRDGTGSYEQYFGPGTRLTVT.

The chain carries TRBV6-5 and TRBJ2-7, with D maybe TRBD2 (5 bases). Trimming pared 7 bases from V and 6 bases from J, leaving 13 bases between. The CDR3 sequence is 12 residues long. Germline V gives CDR1 MNHEY, CDR2 SVGAGI. CDR3 nucleotides: TGTGCCAGCACGGGGTATATGGCCGAGCAGTACTTC. Amino acid sequence: CASTGYMAEQYF.

This chain connects TRBV11-1 to TRBJ2-2, with D perhaps TRBD1 (6 bases). CDR1 and CDR2 (germline): SGHAT, FQDESV (reference sequence). This CDR3 has 15 amino acids. The V end was cut by 1 base, the J end by 3 bases, with 9 bases between. CDR3 sequence (DNA): TGTGCCAGCAGCTTAGGGCAGGGGTACACCGGGGAGCTGTTTTTT. Protein product: CASSLGQGYTGELFF.

This clone was recorded a few times. The chain's CDR3 is CASSHPGGQGSRGYTF. CDR3 sequence (DNA): TGCGCCAGCAGCCACCCGGGGGGACAGGGAAGTCGAGGCTACACCTTC. The rearrangement links TRBV4-1 to TRBJ1-2; 9 positions agree with TRBD1. Unmatched junction bases numbered 13, after V lost 3 bases and J lost 8 bases. This CDR3 is built from 16 residues. Germline V gives CDR1 MGHRA, CDR2 YSYEKL.

This chain connects TRBV18 to TRBJ2-7, with no clear D. Germline CDR1 and CDR2: KGHSH and LQKENI. Trimming left V 1 base short and J 0 bases short, with 7 bases between. The CDR3 is 14 amino acids. This CDR3 reads CASSPQRGSYEQYF. The CDR3, as DNA: TGTGCCAGCTCACCACAGCGAGGCTCCTACGAGCAGTACTTC. The variable domain in full, completed from reference TRBV18 and TRBJ2-7, reads NAGVMQNPRHLVRRRGQEARLRCSPMKGHSHVYWYRQLPEEGLKFMVYLQKENIIDESGMPKERFSAEFPKEGPSILRIQQVVRGDSAAYFCASSPQRGSYEQYFGPGTRLTVT.

The chain has TRBV6-6 and TRBJ1-6; weak D call: TRBD1 (5 bases). CDR1 and CDR2 (germline): MNHNY, SVGAGI (reference sequence). There are 16 residues in the CDR3. Trimming removed 5 bases at V and 7 bases at J, with 18 bases between. The CDR3 sequence: CASSPRRQGNNSPLHF. DNA for the CDR3: TGTGCCAGCAGTCCCCGGCGCCAGGGAAACAATTCACCCCTCCACTTT.

This chain joins TRBV7-8 and TRBJ1-5; 10 bases are a match to TRBD1. The germline gives CDR1 SGHVS, CDR2 FQNEAQ. The CDR3 loop spans 18 amino acids. V trimming: 1 base; J trimming: 1 base; junction bases outside the gene matches: 7. Here the CDR3 reads CASSLVGQGPRSNQPQHF. The CDR3 DNA follows: TGTGCCAGCAGCTTAGTGGGACAGGGGCCGAGAAGCAATCAGCCCCAGCATTTT.

The V gene is TRBV19, the J gene TRBJ1-1; TRBD1 might be the D (5 bases). Trimming took off 0 bases at V and 3 bases at J, with 11 bases between the two ends. This CDR3 contains 15 residues. Germline V gene lookup returns CDR1 LNHDA and CDR2 SQIVND (reference sequence). DNA for the CDR3: TGTGCCAGTAGTATAGAGGGGCAGGGATACACTGAAGCTTTCTTT. Translated, it gives CASSIEGQGYTEAFF.

The chain uses TRBV9 and TRBJ1-6; D not resolved. The V gene lost 2 bases and the J gene lost 10 bases, with 10 bases spanning the gap. The germline V gene encodes CDR1 SGDLS and CDR2 YYNGEE. The CDR3 spans 13 residues. The CDR3, as DNA: TGTGCCAGCAGCGTGGGCCTTTCCTCACCCCTCCACTTT. Its translation is CASSVGLSSPLHF.